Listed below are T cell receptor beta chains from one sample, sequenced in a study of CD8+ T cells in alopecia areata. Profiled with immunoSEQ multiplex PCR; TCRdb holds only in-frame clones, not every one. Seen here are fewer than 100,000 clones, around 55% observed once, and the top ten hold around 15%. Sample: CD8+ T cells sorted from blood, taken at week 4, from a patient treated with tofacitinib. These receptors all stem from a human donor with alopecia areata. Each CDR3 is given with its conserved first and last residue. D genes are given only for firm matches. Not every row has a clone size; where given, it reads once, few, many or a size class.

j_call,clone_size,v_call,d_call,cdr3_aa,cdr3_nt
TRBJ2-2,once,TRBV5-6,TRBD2,CASSWGTSGGTGELFF,TGTGCCAGCAGCTGGGGGACTAGCGGGGGCACCGGGGAGCTGTTTTTT
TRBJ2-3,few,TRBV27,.,CASSSGGGSSTQYF,TGTGCCAGCAGTTCCGGCGGGGGCTCCTCGACGCAGTATTTT
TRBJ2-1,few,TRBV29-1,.,CSVGATEQFF,TGCAGCGTTGGAGCAACGGAGCAGTTCTTC
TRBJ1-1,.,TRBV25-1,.,CASSEDRGMNTEAFF,TGTGCCAGCAGTGAAGATCGGGGTATGAACACTGAAGCTTTCTTT
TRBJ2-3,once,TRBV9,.,CASSVVETDTQYF,TGTGCCAGCAGCGTAGTGGAAACAGATACGCAGTATTTT
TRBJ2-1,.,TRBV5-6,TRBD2,CASSWTSGYNEQFF,TGTGCCAGCAGCTGGACTAGCGGCTACAATGAGCAGTTCTTC
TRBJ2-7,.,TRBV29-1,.,CSVKNRGGSYEQYF,TGCAGCGTTAAAAACAGGGGAGGGTCCTACGAGCAGTACTTC
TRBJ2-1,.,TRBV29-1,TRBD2,CSVEGLAGAVNSYNEQFF,TGCAGCGTTGAGGGGCTAGCGGGGGCCGTGAACTCCTACAATGAGCAGTTCTTC
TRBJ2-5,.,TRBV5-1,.,CASSARQKQETQYF,TGCGCCAGCAGCGCAAGACAGAAGCAAGAGACCCAGTACTTC
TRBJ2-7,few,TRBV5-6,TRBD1,CASSLAPGQGGIYEQYF,TGTGCCAGCAGCCTTGCACCGGGACAGGGGGGGATATACGAGCAGTACTTC
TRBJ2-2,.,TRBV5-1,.,CASSLSQPNTGELFF,TGCGCCAGCAGCTTGTCCCAACCGAACACCGGGGAGCTGTTTTTT
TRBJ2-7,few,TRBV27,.,CASSFRGYEQYF,TGTGCCAGCAGTTTTCGAGGGTACGAGCAGTACTTC
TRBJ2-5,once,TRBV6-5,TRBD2,CASSYRGGTQETQYF,TGTGCCAGCAGTTATCGCGGGGGGACACAAGAGACCCAGTACTTC
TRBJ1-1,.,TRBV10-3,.,CAISERIGGDTEAFF,TGTGCCATCAGTGAGAGGATTGGGGGAGACACTGAAGCTTTCTTT
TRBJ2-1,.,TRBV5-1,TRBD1,CASTRDETGAHSNEQFF,TGCGCCAGCACCCGTGATGAGACAGGGGCCCACAGTAATGAGCAGTTCTTC
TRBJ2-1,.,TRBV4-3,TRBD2,CASSPGTSLGNEQFF,TGCGCCAGCAGCCCCGGGACTAGCCTTGGCAATGAGCAGTTCTTC
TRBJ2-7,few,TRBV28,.,CASSFRGLSYEQYF,TGTGCCAGCAGTTTTAGGGGACTCTCCTACGAGCAGTACTTC
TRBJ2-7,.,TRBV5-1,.,CASSARQGLDYEQYF,TGCGCCAGCAGCGCGAGACAAGGGCTGGACTACGAGCAGTACTTC
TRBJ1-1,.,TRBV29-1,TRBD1,CSVSGTGLTEAFF,TGCAGCGTGTCCGGGACAGGGCTCACTGAAGCTTTCTTT
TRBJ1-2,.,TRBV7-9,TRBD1,CASSPETGTGGYTF,TGTGCCAGCAGCCCCGAGACAGGGACGGGCGGCTACACCTTC
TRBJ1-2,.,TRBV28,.,CASSFLYNRDGYTF,TGTGCCAGCAGTTTTCTTTATAACAGGGATGGCTACACCTTC
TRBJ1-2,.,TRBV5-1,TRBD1,CASSLGPEGTGHNYGYTF,TGCGCCAGCAGCTTGGGTCCGGAGGGGACAGGGCACAACTATGGCTACACCTTC
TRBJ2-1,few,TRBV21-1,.,CASSKKTRTSGSRPNEQFF,TGTGCCAGCAGCAAGAAAACGAGGACTAGCGGGAGCCGACCCAATGAGCAGTTCTTC
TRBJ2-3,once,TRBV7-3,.,CASSLSTDTQYF,TGTGCCAGCAGCCTAAGCACAGATACGCAGTATTTT
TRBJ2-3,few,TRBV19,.,CASSIAPGYGTDTQYF,TGTGCCAGTAGTATTGCCCCAGGGTACGGCACAGATACGCAGTATTTT
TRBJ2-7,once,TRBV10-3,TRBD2,CAISDPGLAGDEQYF,TGTGCCATCAGTGATCCGGGACTAGCGGGAGATGAGCAGTACTTC
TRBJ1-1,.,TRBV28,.,CASSTRQEDTEAFF,TGTGCCAGCAGTACGAGACAGGAAGACACTGAAGCTTTCTTT
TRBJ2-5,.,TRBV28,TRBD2,CASSFPILAGAPETQYF,TGTGCCAGCAGTTTCCCGATACTAGCGGGAGCTCCAGAGACCCAGTACTTC
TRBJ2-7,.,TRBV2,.,CASSERTSGILSYEQYF,TGTGCCAGCAGTGAAAGAACGTCAGGGATCCTCTCCTACGAGCAGTACTTC
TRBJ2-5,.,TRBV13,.,CASSLPLMGTETQYF,TGTGCCAGCAGCTTACCGCTAATGGGGACAGAGACCCAGTACTTC
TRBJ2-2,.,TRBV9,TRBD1,CASSVVGGPGELFF,TGTGCCAGCAGCGTAGTAGGGGGCCCCGGGGAGCTGTTTTTT
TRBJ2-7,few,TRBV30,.,CAWRDPYEQYF,TGTGCCTGGAGGGACCCTTACGAGCAGTACTTC
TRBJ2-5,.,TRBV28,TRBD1,CASSSDRGEKTQYF,TGTGCCAGCAGTTCGGACAGGGGCGAGAAGACCCAGTACTTC
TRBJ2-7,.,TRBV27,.,CASSFNFVAASYEQYF,TGTGCCAGCAGTTTTAATTTCGTGGCGGCCTCCTACGAGCAGTACTTC
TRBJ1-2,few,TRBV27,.,CASSTYGPGSGYTF,TGTGCCAGCAGTACATACGGGCCGGGCAGTGGCTACACCTTC
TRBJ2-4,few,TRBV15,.,CATSSPGTTDIQYF,TGTGCCACCAGCAGCCCCGGGACAACGGACATTCAGTACTTC
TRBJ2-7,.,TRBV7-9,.,CASSLVGGPGDEQYF,TGTGCCAGCAGCTTAGTGGGGGGGCCCGGGGACGAGCAGTACTTC
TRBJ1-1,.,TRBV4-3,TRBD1,CASSQDTGVTTEAFF,TGCGCCAGCAGCCAAGATACAGGGGTGACCACTGAAGCTTTCTTT
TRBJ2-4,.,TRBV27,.,CACSLYGSLAKNIQYF,TGTGCCTGCAGTTTGTACGGGTCTTTAGCCAAAAACATTCAGTACTTC
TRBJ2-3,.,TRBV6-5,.,CASRLPDSYTQYF,TGTGCCAGCAGGCTCCCTGACTCGTATACGCAGTATTTT